One T cell receptor beta chain is described in this entry. Its target antigen remains unknown. Base qualities are not recorded, but no much larger clone differs from it by a single base. This sample stems from a study of blood T cell repertoires in COVID-19 (TCRdb year 2020). About the investigation overall: Samples from collaborators originated in the United States, Italy and Spain and spanned both the acute and convalescent phases of COVID-19. The prospective study material was composed of cDNA or gDNA derived from T cells, B-cell-depleted T cells, or PBMCs. Deeply sampled blood TCRbeta repertoires from subjects exposed to, actively infected with, or recovered from COVID-19 were included in the dataset. The repertoires were released in a freely available public database meant as a resource for research on the immune response to SARS-CoV-2. Samples came from the ongoing ImmuneRACE study (first 160 participants) plus 1,254 subjects from 6 global collaborators. The sample metadata nearly always contained a de-identified subject ID, COVID-19 status, age in years and sex. HLA class I and class II types, where available, came from metadata supplied by the sample provider rather than from assay-based typing.

The paper's findings and limits, for the study overall: How much clinical and demographic metadata was included differed by source and by participant, and the metadata was provided uncurated.

TCRbeta CDR3 regions were amplified from genomic DNA by means of the immunoSEQ Assay, a bias-controlled multiplex PCR. On the study's bioinformatics: Nucleated cell counts per sample were estimated from amplification of reference gene primers within the assay. Sequence reads were collapsed and filtered to measure the absolute abundance of every unique TCRbeta CDR3 rearrangement. Productive Simpson clonality was computed per sample as the square root of Simpson's diversity index over productive rearrangements. TCRdb carries this immuneACCESS record with in-frame sequences only. Its versions omit some clonotypes, under half of them owing to an unresolved V gene in the studies checked, with the rest unexplained. V and J calls and clone size come straight from that table; D and trimming were deduced from the DNA. Present in this sample are 180,000 or so clones, approximately 85% of which were seen just once. 7% to 10% of the sample rests with the top ten.

In the prospective study, participants were about 18 to 100 years old, resided in 24 geographic areas of the United States, and were enrolled through a virtual design. Cohort assignment in the prospective study relied on participant-reported clinical history from a screening survey and a study questionnaire. Recovered participants in ImmuneRACE Cohort 3 were defined by two consecutive negative NP/OP PCR tests, clearance by a healthcare professional, or resolution of symptoms. In the prospective study, mobile phlebotomists collected whole blood, serum and a nasopharyngeal or oropharyngeal swab from each participant. Additional blood draws and questionnaires over an approximately 2-month period could optionally be provided by prospective study participants. Before DNA extraction, prospective study blood samples were shipped either frozen or at room temperature. Trimming costs V 4 bases and J 1 base, and their ends lie 11 bases apart. The CDR3 measures 14 amino acids from cysteine to phenylalanine. The kept DNA is CDR3 alone, 42 bases in frame from the first base. The germline V gene yields SGHDN for CDR1 and FVKESK for CDR2.

Material for sequencing was PBMCs or T cells enriched from blood (not recorded which). Here the chain combines TRBV14 and TRBJ2-7, with a tentative D gene TRBD1 over 5 matching bases. The receptor's source is a woman aged 25 to 39 who had recovered from COVID-19. At the DNA level, the sequence is TGTGCCAGCAGCCCCCTACAGGATTCCTACGAGCAGTACTTC. Its amino acids are CASSPLQDSYEQYF.